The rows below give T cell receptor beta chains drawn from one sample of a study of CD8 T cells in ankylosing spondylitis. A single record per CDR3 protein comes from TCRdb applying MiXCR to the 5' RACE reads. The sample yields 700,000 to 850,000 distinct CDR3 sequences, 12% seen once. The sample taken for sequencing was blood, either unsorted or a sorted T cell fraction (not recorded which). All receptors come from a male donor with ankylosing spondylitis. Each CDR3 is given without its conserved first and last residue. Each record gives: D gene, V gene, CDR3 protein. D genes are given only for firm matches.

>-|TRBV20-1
SVAGERGYYNSPLH
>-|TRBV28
ASNSLGQQETQY
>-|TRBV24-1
ATSDLGDNLEDTQY
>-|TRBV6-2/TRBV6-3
ASGYGYT
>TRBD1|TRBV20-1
SAHRTGVISPLH
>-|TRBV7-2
ASSLGTYQPQH
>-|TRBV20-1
SVATDGLSGTQY
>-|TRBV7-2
ASGVNTEAF
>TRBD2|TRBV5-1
ASSWTSGGSYNEQF
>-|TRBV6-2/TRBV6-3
ASSYGDFTDGYT
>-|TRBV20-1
SARDRIGRKAF
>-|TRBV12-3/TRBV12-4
ASSLDPTVNTEAF
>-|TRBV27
ASSLLGTVNTEAF
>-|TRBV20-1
SARDRRPEAF
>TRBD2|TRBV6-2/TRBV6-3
ASRPASGLAWSNEQF
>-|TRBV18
ASSSGFYTDTQY
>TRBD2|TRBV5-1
ASSLELAGGIEQY
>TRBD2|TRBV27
ASSLPSGRGNTGELF
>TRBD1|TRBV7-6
ASSPDRVVADTQY
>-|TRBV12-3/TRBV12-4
ASSLVQKNTEAF
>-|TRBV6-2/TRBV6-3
ASSYKGIDAYNEQF
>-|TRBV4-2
ASSQDYDQPQH
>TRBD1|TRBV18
ASSPDRGLGANVLT
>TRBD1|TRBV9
ASSVGGGPYGYT
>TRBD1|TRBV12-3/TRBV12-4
AISPTGGSQYYSGNTIY
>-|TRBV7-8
ASSLTWTVAPSTMETQY
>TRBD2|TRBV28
ASSFAGLAGGEQY
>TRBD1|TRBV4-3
ASNHSGTAGELF
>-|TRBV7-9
ASSPLSDNEAF
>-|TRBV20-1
SARDTSMAGELF
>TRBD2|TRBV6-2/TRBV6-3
ASTPRGGYNEQF
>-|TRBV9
ASSVVGQPYGYT
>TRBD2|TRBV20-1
SKRGGRETQY
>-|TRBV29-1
SVEDRRNPKTQY
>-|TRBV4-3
ASSLGHLAGANVLT
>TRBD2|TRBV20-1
SASPAGYNEQF
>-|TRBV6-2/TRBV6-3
ASSRGTYSTEAF
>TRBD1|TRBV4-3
ASSQDAGGPTYGYT
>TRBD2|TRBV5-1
ASSLAVSGLPDNEQF
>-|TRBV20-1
SAPREYDEQF
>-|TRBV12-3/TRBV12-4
ASSLSLSGAF
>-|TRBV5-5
ASSLDVGGELF